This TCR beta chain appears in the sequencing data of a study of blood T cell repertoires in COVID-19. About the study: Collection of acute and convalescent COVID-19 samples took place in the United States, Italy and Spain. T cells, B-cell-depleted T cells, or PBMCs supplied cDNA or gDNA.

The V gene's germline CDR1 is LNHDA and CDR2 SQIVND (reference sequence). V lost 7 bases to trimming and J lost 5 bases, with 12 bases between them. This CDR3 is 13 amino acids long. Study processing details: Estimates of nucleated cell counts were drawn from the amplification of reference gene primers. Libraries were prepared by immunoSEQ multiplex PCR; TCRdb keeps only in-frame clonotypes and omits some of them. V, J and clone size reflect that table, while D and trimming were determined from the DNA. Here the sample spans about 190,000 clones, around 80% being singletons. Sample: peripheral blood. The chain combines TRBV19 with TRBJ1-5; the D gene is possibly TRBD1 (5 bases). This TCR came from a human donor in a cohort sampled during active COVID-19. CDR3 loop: CASMVGRDQPQHF. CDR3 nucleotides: TGTGCCAGTATGGTGGGGCGCGATCAGCCCCAGCATTTT.